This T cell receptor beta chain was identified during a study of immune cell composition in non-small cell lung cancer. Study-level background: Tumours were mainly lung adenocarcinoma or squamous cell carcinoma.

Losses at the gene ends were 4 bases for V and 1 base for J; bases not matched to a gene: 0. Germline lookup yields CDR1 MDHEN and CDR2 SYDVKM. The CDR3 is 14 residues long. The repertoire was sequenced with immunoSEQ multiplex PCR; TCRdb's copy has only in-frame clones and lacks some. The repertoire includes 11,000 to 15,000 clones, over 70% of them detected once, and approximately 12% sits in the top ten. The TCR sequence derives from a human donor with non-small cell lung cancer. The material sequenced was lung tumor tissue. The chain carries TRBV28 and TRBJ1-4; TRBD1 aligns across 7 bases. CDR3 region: CASSSGGTNEKLFF. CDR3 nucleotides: TGTGCCAGCAGTTCAGGGGGAACTAATGAAAAACTGTTTTTT.